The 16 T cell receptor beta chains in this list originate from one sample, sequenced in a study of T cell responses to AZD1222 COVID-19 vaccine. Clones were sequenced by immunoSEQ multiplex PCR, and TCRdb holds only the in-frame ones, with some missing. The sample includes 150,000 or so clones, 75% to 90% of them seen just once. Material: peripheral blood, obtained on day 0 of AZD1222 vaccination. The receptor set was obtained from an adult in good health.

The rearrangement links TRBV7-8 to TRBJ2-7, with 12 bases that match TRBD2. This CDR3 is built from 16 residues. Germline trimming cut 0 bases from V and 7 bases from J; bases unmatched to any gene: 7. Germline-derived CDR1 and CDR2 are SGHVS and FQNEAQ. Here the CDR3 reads CASSLAGLAGILEQYF. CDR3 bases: TGTGCCAGCAGCTTAGCAGGACTAGCGGGGATCTTGGAGCAGTACTTC.

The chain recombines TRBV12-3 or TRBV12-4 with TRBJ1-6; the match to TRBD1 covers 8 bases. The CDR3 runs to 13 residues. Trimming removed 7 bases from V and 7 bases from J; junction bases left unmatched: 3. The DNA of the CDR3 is TGTGCCAGCAATGACAGGGGAAATTCACCCCTCCACTTT. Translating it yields CASNDRGNSPLHF.

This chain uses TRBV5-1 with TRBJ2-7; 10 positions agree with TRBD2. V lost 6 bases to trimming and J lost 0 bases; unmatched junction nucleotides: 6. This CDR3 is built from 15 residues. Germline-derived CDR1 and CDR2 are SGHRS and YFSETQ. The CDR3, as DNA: TGCGCCAGCAAGACAAGCGGGGGGGCCTCCTACGAGCAGTACTTC. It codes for CASKTSGGASYEQYF.

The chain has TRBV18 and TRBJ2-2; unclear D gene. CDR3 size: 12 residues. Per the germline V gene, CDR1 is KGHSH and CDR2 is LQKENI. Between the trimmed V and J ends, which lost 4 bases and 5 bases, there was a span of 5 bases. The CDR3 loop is CASSHGTGELFF. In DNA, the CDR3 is TGTGCCAGCTCACACGGTACCGGGGAGCTGTTTTTT.

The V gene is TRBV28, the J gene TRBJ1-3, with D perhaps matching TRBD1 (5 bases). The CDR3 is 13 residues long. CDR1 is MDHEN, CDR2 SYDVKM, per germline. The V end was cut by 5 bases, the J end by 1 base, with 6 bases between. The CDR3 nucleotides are TGTGCCAGCAGTGGGGGGTCTGGAAACACCATATATTTT. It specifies CASSGGSGNTIYF.

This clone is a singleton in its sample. The CDR3 loop reads CASSPQGNREDGYTF. CDR3 DNA sequence: TGTGCCAGCAGCCCCCAGGGGAACAGGGAGGATGGCTACACCTTC. The chain employs TRBV11-2 and TRBJ1-2; a weak D match, TRBD1 (6 bases). Between the trimmed V and J ends, which lost 5 bases and 6 bases, there was a span of 19 bases. Germline lookup yields CDR1 SGHAT and CDR2 FQNNGV. CDR3 length: 15 amino acids.

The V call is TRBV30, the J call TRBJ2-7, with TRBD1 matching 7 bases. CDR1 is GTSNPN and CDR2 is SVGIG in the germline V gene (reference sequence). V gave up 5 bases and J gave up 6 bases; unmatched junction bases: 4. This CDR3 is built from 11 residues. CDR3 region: CAWATGPEQYF. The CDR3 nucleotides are TGTGCCTGGGCGACAGGGCCCGAGCAGTACTTC. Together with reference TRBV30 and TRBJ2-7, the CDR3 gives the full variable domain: SQTIHQWPATLVQPVGSPLSLECTVEGTSNPNLYWYRQAAGRGLQLLFYSVGIGQISSEVPQNLSASRPQDRQFILSSKKLLLSDSGFYLCAWATGPEQYFGPGTRLTVT.

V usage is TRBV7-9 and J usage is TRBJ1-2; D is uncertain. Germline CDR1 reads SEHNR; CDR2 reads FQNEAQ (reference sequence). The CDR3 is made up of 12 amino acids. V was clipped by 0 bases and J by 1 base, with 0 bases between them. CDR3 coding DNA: TGTGCCAGCAGCTTAGCTAACTATGGCTACACCTTC. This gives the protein CASSLANYGYTF.

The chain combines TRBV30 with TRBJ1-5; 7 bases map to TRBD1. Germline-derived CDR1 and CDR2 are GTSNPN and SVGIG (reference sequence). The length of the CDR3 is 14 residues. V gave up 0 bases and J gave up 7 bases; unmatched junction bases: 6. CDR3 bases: TGTGCCTGGAGTGTGCGCAGGGGGGGACAGCCCCAGCATTTT. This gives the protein CAWSVRRGGQPQHF.

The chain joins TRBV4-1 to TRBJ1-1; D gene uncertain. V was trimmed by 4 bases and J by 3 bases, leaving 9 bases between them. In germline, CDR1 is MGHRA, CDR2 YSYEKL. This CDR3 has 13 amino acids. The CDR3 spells CASSLVRDTEAFF. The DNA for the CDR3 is TGCGCCAGCAGCCTTGTTCGAGACACTGAAGCTTTCTTT.

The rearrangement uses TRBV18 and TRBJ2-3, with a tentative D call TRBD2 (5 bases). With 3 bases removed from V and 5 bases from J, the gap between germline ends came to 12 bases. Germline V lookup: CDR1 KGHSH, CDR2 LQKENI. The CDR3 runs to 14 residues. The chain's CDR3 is CASSPEAAEDTQYF. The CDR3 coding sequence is TGTGCCAGCTCACCGGAGGCAGCTGAAGATACGCAGTATTTT.

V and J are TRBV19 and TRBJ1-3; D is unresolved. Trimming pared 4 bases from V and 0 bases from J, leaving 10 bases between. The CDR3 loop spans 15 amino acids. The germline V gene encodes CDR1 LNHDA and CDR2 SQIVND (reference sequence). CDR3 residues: CASSTWKFSGNTIYF. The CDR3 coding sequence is TGTGCCAGTAGTACCTGGAAATTCTCTGGAAACACCATATATTTT.

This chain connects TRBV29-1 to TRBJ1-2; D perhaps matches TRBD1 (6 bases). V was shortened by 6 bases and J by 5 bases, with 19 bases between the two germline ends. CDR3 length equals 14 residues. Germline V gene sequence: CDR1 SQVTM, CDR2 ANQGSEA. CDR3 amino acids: CSVHVGGPRYGYTF. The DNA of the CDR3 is TGCAGCGTCCACGTGGGGGGGCCCCGGTATGGCTACACCTTC.

Here the CDR3 DNA reads TGTGCCAGCAGTTACAGGGGATCCTACGAGCAGTACTTC. Translating it yields CASSYRGSYEQYF. This rearrangement joins TRBV27 to TRBJ2-7, with TRBD1 identical over 7 bases. CDR1 and CDR2 from the germline V gene are MNHEY and SMNVEV (reference sequence). The CDR3 sequence is 13 residues long. V shed 4 bases and J 1 base; nucleotides not matched to a gene: 1.

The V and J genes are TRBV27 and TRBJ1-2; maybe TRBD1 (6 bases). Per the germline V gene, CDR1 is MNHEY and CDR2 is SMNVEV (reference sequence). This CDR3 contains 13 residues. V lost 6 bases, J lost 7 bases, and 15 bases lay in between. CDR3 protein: CASRTKGVSGYTF. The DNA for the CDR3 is TGTGCCAGCAGGACTAAGGGGGTTTCTGGCTACACCTTC.

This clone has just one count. As DNA, the CDR3 is TGTGCCAGCTCACCAAACAGGGCCCAGGCCGCCAATGAGCAGTTCTTC. Amino acid sequence: CASSPNRAQAANEQFF. The genes are TRBV18 and TRBJ2-1; D is perhaps TRBD1 (6 bases). The CDR3 contains 16 residues. Germline CDR1 and CDR2: KGHSH and LQKENI. V lost 2 bases and J 6 bases, leaving 17 bases between the germline ends.